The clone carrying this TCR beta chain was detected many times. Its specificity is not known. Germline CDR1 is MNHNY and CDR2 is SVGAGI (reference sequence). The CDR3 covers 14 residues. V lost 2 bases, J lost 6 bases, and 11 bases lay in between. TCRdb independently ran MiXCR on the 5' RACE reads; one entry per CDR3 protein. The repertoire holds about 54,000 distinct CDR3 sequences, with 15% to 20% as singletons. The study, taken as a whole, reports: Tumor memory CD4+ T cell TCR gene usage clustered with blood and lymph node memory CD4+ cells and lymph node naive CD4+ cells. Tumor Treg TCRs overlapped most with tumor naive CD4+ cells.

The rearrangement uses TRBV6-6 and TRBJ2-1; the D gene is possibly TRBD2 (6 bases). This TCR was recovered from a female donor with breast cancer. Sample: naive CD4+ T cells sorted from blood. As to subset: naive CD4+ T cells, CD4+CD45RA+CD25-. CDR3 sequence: CASSYGQGGNEQFF. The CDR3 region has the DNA TGTGCCAGCAGTTACGGGCAGGGAGGCAATGAGCAGTTCTTC.